The T cell receptor beta chain under discussion was sequenced for a study of T-cell reconstitution after alpha-beta-depleted transplantation in children. The CDR3 totals 15 residues. From germline, CDR1 is DFQATT and CDR2 SNEGSKA (reference sequence). V was shortened by 3 bases and J by 0 bases, with 12 bases between the two germline ends. Comment on this clonotype: Its specificity is not known.

Study-wide findings and caveats: Several hundred expanded graft clones reportedly were the source of alpha-beta T cells about two months after transplant. Surviving recipient cells, namely T cells and thymic progenitors, were the source of high day-60 TCRbeta diversity in some patients.

Preparation of the TCRbeta library used unique molecular identifiers. TCRdb processed the PCR reads anew with MiXCR; each CDR3 protein has one entry. The sample contains 800,000 to 1,000,000 distinct CDR3 sequences, roughly 31% of which appear only once. The receptor's source is a boy under two years old who had a stem cell transplant for SCID, so the T cells may come from the graft donor. J is TRBJ1-5 and V is TRBV20-1; D remains unclear. The sequenced sample was PBMCs, mostly from graft donor cells, obtained 360 days after TCRalphabeta/CD19-depleted stem cell transplant. As DNA, the CDR3 is TGCAGTGCTAGGAACTCGGCAGTTAGCAATCAGCCCCAGCATTTT. It translates to CSARNSAVSNQPQHF.